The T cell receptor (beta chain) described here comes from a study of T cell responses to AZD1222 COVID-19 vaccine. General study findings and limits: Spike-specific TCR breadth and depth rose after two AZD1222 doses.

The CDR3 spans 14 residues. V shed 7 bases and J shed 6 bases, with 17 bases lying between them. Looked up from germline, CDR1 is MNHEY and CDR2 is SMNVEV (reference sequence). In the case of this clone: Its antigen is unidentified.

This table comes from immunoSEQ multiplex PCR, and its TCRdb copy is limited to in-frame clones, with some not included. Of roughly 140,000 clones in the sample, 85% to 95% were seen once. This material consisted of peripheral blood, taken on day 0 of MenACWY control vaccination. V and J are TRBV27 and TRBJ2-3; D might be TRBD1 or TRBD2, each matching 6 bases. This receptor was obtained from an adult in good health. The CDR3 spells CASNLGGPLDTQYF. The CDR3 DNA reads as TGTGCCAGCAACCTAGGGGGGCCCCTGGATACGCAGTATTTT.